The rows below give T cell receptor beta chains drawn from one sample of a study of beta chain features in type 1 diabetes. The assay was immunoSEQ multiplex PCR, and TCRdb's table has in-frame clones only and misses some. The sample yields 550,000 to 850,000 clones, roughly 13% seen once. What was sequenced was naive CD4+ T cells from blood. Receptor source: a young man with type 1 diabetes. The CDR3 runs from the conserved cysteine through the conserved F or W. A D gene is named only where the DNA matches it firmly. Size is stated for part of the rows, as once, few or many counts, or as a class when the clone is expanded.

j_call d_call v_call clone_size cdr3_aa cdr3_nt
TRBJ2-7 TRBD1 TRBV19 . CASSIAGTAVYEQYF TGTGCCAGTAGTATAGCGGGGACAGCAGTCTACGAGCAGTACTTC
TRBJ2-4 . TRBV11-2 . CASSSDILGKNIQYF TGTGCCAGCAGCTCGGACATTTTAGGCAAAAACATTCAGTACTTC
TRBJ1-1 . TRBV19 . CASSTSSGQGLGTEAFF TGTGCCAGTAGTACCTCATCTGGGCAGGGTTTGGGCACTGAAGCTTTCTTT
TRBJ2-7 . TRBV5-1 . CASSPGSSYEQYF TGCGCCAGCAGCCCGGGGTCCTCTTACGAGCAGTACTTC
TRBJ2-1 TRBD1 TRBV5-1 . CASSWTGETHYEQFF TGCGCCAGCAGCTGGACAGGGGAGACACATTATGAGCAGTTCTTC
TRBJ2-5 . TRBV4-1 few CASSQALWVQETQYF TGCGCCAGCAGCCAAGCCCTCTGGGTCCAAGAGACCCAGTACTTC
TRBJ1-1 . TRBV20-1 few CSARVSGAFF TGCAGTGCTAGAGTTTCAGGAGCTTTCTTT
TRBJ2-7 . TRBV30 . CAWSFGGRSYEQYF TGTGCCTGGAGTTTTGGGGGCAGGTCCTACGAGCAGTACTTC
TRBJ2-2 . TRBV7-8 few CASRSLGGFTGELFF TGTGCCAGCAGGTCCCTTGGGGGGTTCACCGGGGAGCTGTTTTTT
TRBJ1-5 . TRBV21-1 . CASSKGNRERSNQPQHF TGTGCCAGCAGCAAAGGAAACAGGGAACGGAGCAATCAGCCCCAGCATTTT
TRBJ1-5 . TRBV10-2 few CASSEMGSNQPQHF TGCGCCAGCAGTGAGATGGGTAGCAATCAGCCCCAGCATTTT
TRBJ1-1 . TRBV4-1 few CASSQVGRVDTEAFF TGCGCCAGCAGCCAAGTCGGCAGGGTGGACACTGAAGCTTTCTTT